This entry lists 14 T cell receptor beta chains sequenced from one sample in a study of blood T cell repertoires in COVID-19. The protocol was immunoSEQ multiplex PCR, while the TCRdb copy is restricted to in-frame clones and leaves out a portion. In the table there are 95,000 to 130,000 clones, roughly 80% of which are singletons. Sequencing used peripheral blood. These receptors came from a man aged 25 to 40 with acute or convalescent COVID-19.

The CDR3 is CASSPKDRIYGYTF. The CDR3, as DNA: TGTGCCAGCAGTCCGAAGGACAGGATCTATGGCTACACCTTC. The rearrangement uses TRBV2 and TRBJ1-2; 7 nucleotides line up with TRBD1. The CDR3 is made up of 14 amino acids. After removal of 5 bases from V and 4 bases from J, the junction contained 7 bases not matched to a gene. Germline CDR1 SNHLY, CDR2 FYNNEI.

The rearrangement links TRBV5-1 to TRBJ2-7, with D perhaps matching TRBD2 (5 bases). Germline-derived CDR1 and CDR2 are SGHRS and YFSETQ. Trimming removed 1 base from V and 5 bases from J, with 13 bases in between. The CDR3 spans 14 residues. The CDR3, as DNA: TGCGCCAGCAGCTTGTTTACCGGGATGGACGAGCAGTACGTC. As protein: CASSLFTGMDEQYV.

The chain is built from TRBV7-9 and TRBJ2-5, with a tentative D call TRBD1 (5 bases). The CDR3 loop spans 15 amino acids. The germline V gene has CDR1 SEHNR and CDR2 FQNEAQ (reference sequence). The ends were cut back, 1 base at V and 1 base at J, with 10 bases in the middle. CDR3: CASSLDMGPQETQYF. The CDR3 nucleotides read TGTGCCAGCAGCTTAGATATGGGGCCCCAAGAGACCCAGTACTTC.

V is TRBV19 and J is TRBJ1-1; 9 nucleotides match TRBD1. V trimming: 8 bases; J trimming: 1 base; junction bases outside the gene matches: 14. This CDR3 spans 17 amino acids. Per germline, CDR1 LNHDA and CDR2 SQIVND (reference sequence). CDR3 sequence (DNA): TGTGCCAGTCATACGACACTGGACAGGGGAGGGAACACTGAAGCTTTCTTT. Translation: CASHTTLDRGGNTEAFF.

V usage is TRBV4-1 and J usage is TRBJ1-1; 7 bases map to TRBD1. Germline CDR1 is MGHRA and CDR2 is YSYEKL. Losses at the gene ends were 3 bases for V and 8 bases for J; bases not matched to a gene: 9. The CDR3 loop spans 14 amino acids. For the CDR3, the DNA is TGCGCCAGCAGCCAGGCGACAGGGAGGCCCGAAGCTTTCTTT. Protein sequence: CASSQATGRPEAFF.

With respect to this clone: The junction and the germline gene differ at one end; a read error may be behind it. CDR3 amino acids: CASSSGRVWGETQYF. The CDR3 region has the DNA TGTGCTAGCAGCTCCGGGAGGGTGTGGGGAGAGACCCAGTACTTC. The chain links TRBV7-7 to TRBJ2-5, with 8 bases matching TRBD2. Germline CDR1 reads SSHAT; CDR2 reads FNYEAQ (reference sequence). The CDR3 loop spans 15 amino acids.

This clone was counted once. The chain joins TRBV19 to TRBJ2-5; a possible D gene is TRBD2 (6 bases). CDR3 length: 12 amino acids. V was cut by 10 bases and J by 5 bases, with 14 bases left in between. The germline CDR1 and CDR2 sequences are LNHDA and SQIVND (reference sequence). CDR3 DNA sequence: TGTGCCACCCGGGGAGGAGGGGAGACCCAGTACTTC. It codes for CATRGGGETQYF.

The chain joins TRBV6-5 to TRBJ1-5; D is uncertain. V shed 6 bases and J shed 0 bases, with 9 bases lying between them. The CDR3 is made up of 14 amino acids. Germline CDR1 reads MNHEY; CDR2 reads SVGAGI. The CDR3 DNA sequence: TGTGCCAGCAGCGAGATGTATAGCAATCAGCCCCAGCATTTT. Translated, it gives CASSEMYSNQPQHF.

The chain carries TRBV7-3 and TRBJ2-5; the match to TRBD2 covers 9 bases. The CDR3 is made up of 15 amino acids. After removal of 5 bases from V and 7 bases from J, the junction contained 11 bases not matched to a gene. Germline loops: CDR1 SGHTA, CDR2 FQGTGA. The CDR3 sequence is CASSETLGLAGTQYF. CDR3 in DNA: TGTGCCAGCAGCGAGACCTTGGGACTAGCAGGGACCCAGTACTTC. The full variable domain, with the rest looked up from reference TRBV7-3 and TRBJ2-5, is GAGVSQTPSNKVTEKGKYVELRCDPISGHTALYWYRQSLGQGPEFLIYFQGTGAADDSGLPNDRFFAVRPEGSVSTLKIQRTERGDSAVYLCASSETLGLAGTQYFGPGTRLLVL.

The chain recombines TRBV4-1 with TRBJ1-2; the match to TRBD1 covers 7 bases. V was pared by 1 base and J by 0 bases, with 2 bases of the junction left unmatched. Germline CDR1 is MGHRA and CDR2 is YSYEKL. The CDR3 has 15 residues. The DNA of the CDR3 is TGCGCCAGCAGCCAAGCTGGGACAGCTAACTATGGCTACACCTTC. Its protein product is CASSQAGTANYGYTF.

This chain connects TRBV25-1 to TRBJ1-6; possible D gene TRBD1, 6 bases. CDR3 length: 18 amino acids. Trimming removed 2 bases from V and 2 bases from J, with 16 bases in between. Germline V CDR1 and CDR2: MGHDK, SYGVNS. The CDR3 spells CASSEARGGSAYNSPLHF. In nucleotides, the CDR3 is TGTGCCAGCAGTGAAGCCCGCGGGGGCAGTGCCTATAATTCACCCCTCCACTTT.

This chain connects TRBV13 to TRBJ1-2; 10 bases fit TRBD1. The trim removed 6 bases at V and 2 bases at J, leaving 3 bases unmatched. The length of the CDR3 is 14 residues. Germline values: CDR1 PRHDT, CDR2 FYEKMQ (reference sequence). The CDR3 DNA reads TGTGCCAGCAGATTGACAGGGGGCAACTATGGCTACACCTTC. It translates to CASRLTGGNYGYTF.

This rearrangement joins TRBV5-1 to TRBJ1-6; 7 bases line up with TRBD1. The germline V gene has CDR1 SGHRS and CDR2 YFSETQ. The CDR3 is 15 amino acids. The J segment lost 6 bases and the V segment lost 2 bases, leaving 5 bases of the junction unmatched. The CDR3 sequence: CASSLEGAGNSPLHF. The CDR3, as DNA: TGCGCCAGCAGCTTAGAGGGGGCGGGTAATTCACCCCTCCACTTT.

This clone was counted only a few times. This rearrangement joins TRBV27 to TRBJ1-2; TRBD1 matches 7 bases. Germline V gene sequence: CDR1 MNHEY, CDR2 SMNVEV (reference sequence). This CDR3 is 12 amino acids long. Germline trimming cut 7 bases from V and 6 bases from J; bases unmatched to any gene: 5. The CDR3 is CASKGGGDGYTF. The CDR3 DNA reads TGTGCCAGCAAAGGAGGGGGCGATGGCTACACCTTC.